Reported below is one T cell receptor beta chain. Its antigen is unidentified. The study profiled TCR beta VDJ and CDR3 using genomic DNA as template. Using its own MiXCR run on the reads, TCRdb lists one record per CDR3 protein. The sample lists 150,000 to 200,000 distinct CDR3 sequences, around 65% seen once, with roughly 46% in the top ten. This sample is part of a study of CD8+CD57+ T cells in acquired aplastic anemia. Across the study: Sorted CD4+ and CD8+ cells gave a mean 3.2 ug DNA, range about 0.17 to 27.4 ug. Study outcomes and limitations: Patients had twenty-nine CD8+ CDR3 sequences in common with controls (the shared set). Controls did not differ significantly from patients in CD8+ Simpson's diversity.

This CDR3 has 14 residues. Germline CDR1 is DFQATT and CDR2 is SNEGSKA (reference sequence). The germline V and J ends were trimmed by 5 bases and 4 bases, with 17 bases remaining between them. This chain links TRBV20-1 with TRBJ2-5; D unclear. This TCR was sampled from a human donor with severe aplastic anemia or a healthy control (not recorded which). Sample: sorted CD4+, CD8+, or CD8+CD57+ T cells (not recorded which) from PBMCs. The CDR3 reads CSASGLDQRETQYF. DNA for the CDR3: TGCAGTGCTTCGGGTCTCGACCAAAGAGAGACCCAGTACTTC.